One sample yielded the 17 T cell receptor beta chains listed below, sequenced in a study of identical twins' blood T cells. Using its own MiXCR run on the 5' RACE reads, TCRdb lists one record per CDR3 protein. The sample carries hundreds of thousands of distinct CDR3 sequences, roughly 31% recorded once. The material sequenced was PBMCs. Source of these receptors: a woman between 18 and 55 years old in good health.

This clonotype was found a few times. Sequence at one end of the junction differs from germline and may be a read error. The rearrangement uses TRBV20-1 and TRBJ1-1; 9 positions match TRBD1. The germline CDR1 and CDR2 sequences are DFQATT and SNEGSKA (reference sequence). The CDR3 is 13 residues long. For the CDR3, the DNA is TGCAGTGCTTCGGGACAGGGTGGCGGTGAAGTTTTCTTT. It yields the protein CSASGQGGGEVFF.

This clonotype came up a few times. The V gene is TRBV18, the J gene TRBJ1-1, with D possibly being TRBD1 (6 bases). V lost 2 bases to trimming and J lost 1 base, with 8 bases between them. The CDR3 consists of 14 residues. Germline CDR1 KGHSH, CDR2 LQKENI. The chain's CDR3 is CASSPWTENTEAFF. DNA for the CDR3: TGTGCCAGCTCACCATGGACAGAGAACACTGAAGCTTTCTTT.

In its sample, this clonotype was seen many times. This sequence joins TRBV21-1 and TRBJ1-1; the table names TRBD1, a call not compared with the DNA. TRBV21-1 is described as a pseudogene. The CDR3 runs 15 residues. CDR3 sequence (DNA): TGTGCCAGCAGCAAAAGGGGGGGTAGGAACACTGAAGCTTTCTTT. It translates to CASSKRGGRNTEAFF.

The chain carries TRBV6-6 and TRBJ2-1; tentatively, D is TRBD1 (7 bases). In germline, CDR1 is MNHNY, CDR2 SVGAGI (reference sequence). CDR3 length: 13 residues. Trimming shortened V by 4 bases and J by 6 bases, and 10 bases separated the two germline ends. The CDR3 nucleotides read TGTGCCAGCAGTTGGAGGGGGCTCAATGAGCAGTTCTTC. Protein product: CASSWRGLNEQFF.

The chain employs TRBV20-1 and TRBJ2-1; 12 bases map to TRBD2. The CDR3 has 18 residues. CDR1 is DFQATT, CDR2 SNEGSKA, per germline (reference sequence). With 1 base clipped from V and 7 bases from J, the junction kept 14 bases outside the gene matches. DNA for the CDR3: TGCAGTGCTAGAGTTCCTAGCGGGAGGGCCAACGAGGGGAATGAGCAGTTCTTC. It specifies CSARVPSGRANEGNEQFF.

CDR3: CASSGANTYEQYF. The CDR3 nucleotides are TGTGCCAGCAGTGGTGCTAACACCTACGAGCAGTACTTC. V gene TRBV25-1 combines with J gene TRBJ2-7; D is unresolved. The CDR3 runs to 13 residues. Per the germline V gene, CDR1 is MGHDK and CDR2 is SYGVNS. The V end lost 4 bases, the J end lost 2 bases, and 9 bases lay between the germline ends.

In regard to this clonotype: This could be a read error, since a much larger clone is one nucleotide away. The chain joins TRBV11-2 to TRBJ2-7, with 9 nucleotides matching TRBD1. Germline values: CDR1 SGHAT, CDR2 FQNNGV. This CDR3 has 14 amino acids. The CDR3 loop is CAISFGQGLYEQYF. The CDR3 bases are TGTGCCATCAGCTTCGGACAGGGGTTGTACGAGCAGTACTTC. The complete variable domain, with remaining parts taken from reference TRBV11-2 and TRBJ2-7, reads EAGVAQSPRYKIIEKRQSVAFWCNPISGHATLYWYQQILGQGPKLLIQFQNNGVVDDSQLPKDRFSAERLKGVDSTLKIQPAKLEDSAVYLCAISFGQGLYEQYFGPGTRLTVT.

The chain combines TRBV10-3 with TRBJ2-3, with TRBD2 matching 11 bases. This CDR3 has 13 amino acids. Germline V gene data show CDR1 as ENHRY and CDR2 as SYGVKD. The trim removed 7 bases at V and 12 bases at J, leaving 9 bases unmatched. CDR3 in DNA: TGTGCCATCAAGGGGACTAGCGGCAGGTCTCAGTATTTT. Translation: CAIKGTSGRSQYF.

The chain uses TRBV19 and TRBJ1-1; no clear D. With 6 bases removed from V and 1 base from J, the gap between germline ends came to 12 bases. The CDR3 length is 14 residues. Germline CDR1 LNHDA, CDR2 SQIVND (reference sequence). CDR3 nucleotides: TGTGCCAGTAGCCCCGACCACCAGAACACTGAAGCTTTCTTT. Its protein product is CASSPDHQNTEAFF.

This clonotype was found a few times. The rearrangement joins TRBV10-1 to TRBJ2-7, with D unresolved. Trimming took 7 bases from V and 3 from J, leaving 13 bases between them. CDR3 size: 13 residues. Per germline, CDR1 WNHNN and CDR2 SYGVQD (reference sequence). The CDR3 region is CASNSGSDYEQYF. CDR3 nucleotide sequence: TGCGCCAGCAATTCGGGCTCCGACTACGAGCAGTACTTC.

This clonotype was counted a few times. This rearrangement joins TRBV5-1 to TRBJ1-1, with D unclear. Germline-derived CDR1 and CDR2 are SGHRS and YFSETQ. V lost 0 bases and J 1 base, leaving 13 bases between the germline ends. The CDR3 loop spans 16 amino acids. CDR3 bases: TGCGCCAGCAGCTTGGCCGGGAGGGTTGGGAACACTGAAGCTTTCTTT. Its translation is CASSLAGRVGNTEAFF.

V gene TRBV7-2 combines with J gene TRBJ1-6; D is possibly TRBD1 (5 bases). Between the trimmed V and J ends, which lost 5 bases and 1 base, there was a span of 12 bases. The CDR3 runs 16 residues. The germline CDR1 and CDR2 sequences are SGHTA and FQGNSA. The CDR3 sequence is CASSLRGISYNSPLHF. The CDR3 DNA reads TGTGCCAGCAGCCTTAGGGGAATATCCTATAATTCACCCCTCCACTTT.

This clonotype was counted ten times or more. The chain has TRBV11-2 and TRBJ2-7; D gene ambiguous. Looked up from germline, CDR1 is SGHAT and CDR2 is FQNNGV. Trimming took 0 bases from V and 0 from J, leaving 6 bases between them. The CDR3 runs 14 residues. DNA of the CDR3: TGTGCCAGCAGCTTAGATTGGAGCTCCTACGAGCAGTACTTC. Residues: CASSLDWSSYEQYF.

This clonotype was seen a handful of times. The chain carries TRBV6-6 and TRBJ1-1; the D is unclear. The germline V gene encodes CDR1 MNHNY and CDR2 SVGAGI (reference sequence). The CDR3 consists of 13 residues. The V end was cut by 2 bases, the J end by 4 bases, with 8 bases between. The CDR3 DNA is TGTGCCAGCAGTTACCGTGGTAGCACTGAAGCTTTCTTT. Protein: CASSYRGSTEAFF.

In its sample, this clonotype was seen many times. The V call is TRBV5-1, the J call TRBJ1-1, with TRBD1 matching 11 bases. V lost 4 bases, J lost 2 bases, and 7 bases stayed unmatched. CDR3 length equals 16 residues. CDR1 is SGHRS, CDR2 YFSETQ, per germline. The CDR3 loop reads CASSLGTGGLNTEAFF. CDR3 DNA sequence: TGCGCCAGCAGCCTCGGGACAGGGGGACTAAACACTGAAGCTTTCTTT.

This chain joins TRBV7-9 and TRBJ1-1; D not certain. CDR1 and CDR2 from the germline V gene are SEHNR and FQNEAQ (reference sequence). V lost 0 bases and J 6 bases, leaving 8 bases between the germline ends. This CDR3 has 13 amino acids. For the CDR3, the DNA is TGTGCCAGCAGCTTAGCGAGCAGCCCTGAAGCTTTCTTT. Translating gives CASSLASSPEAFF. The whole variable domain, filled in from reference TRBV7-9 and TRBJ1-1, reads DTGVSQNPRHKITKRGQNVTFRCDPISEHNRLYWYRQTLGQGPEFLTYFQNEAQLEKSRLLSDRFSAERPKGSFSTLEIQRTEQGDSAMYLCASSLASSPEAFFGQGTRLTVV.

J is TRBJ1-2 and V is TRBV5-1; D uncertain. V lost 5 bases and J lost 6, with 11 bases in between. The CDR3 spans 12 residues. The germline gives CDR1 SGHRS, CDR2 YFSETQ. The CDR3 protein is CASSWSSDGYTF. The CDR3 DNA reads TGCGCCAGCAGTTGGAGTTCCGATGGCTACACCTTC.